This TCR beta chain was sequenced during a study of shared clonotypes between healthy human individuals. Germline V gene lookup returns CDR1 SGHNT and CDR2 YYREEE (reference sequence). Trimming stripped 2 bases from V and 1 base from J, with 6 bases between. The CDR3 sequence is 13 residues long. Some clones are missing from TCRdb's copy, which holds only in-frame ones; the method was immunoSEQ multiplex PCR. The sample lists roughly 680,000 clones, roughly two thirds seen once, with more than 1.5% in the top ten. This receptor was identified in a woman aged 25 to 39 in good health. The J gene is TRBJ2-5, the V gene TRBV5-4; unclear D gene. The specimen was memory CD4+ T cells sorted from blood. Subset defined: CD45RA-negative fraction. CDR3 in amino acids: CASSFDAQETQYF. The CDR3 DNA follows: TGTGCCAGCAGCTTCGACGCCCAAGAGACCCAGTACTTC.